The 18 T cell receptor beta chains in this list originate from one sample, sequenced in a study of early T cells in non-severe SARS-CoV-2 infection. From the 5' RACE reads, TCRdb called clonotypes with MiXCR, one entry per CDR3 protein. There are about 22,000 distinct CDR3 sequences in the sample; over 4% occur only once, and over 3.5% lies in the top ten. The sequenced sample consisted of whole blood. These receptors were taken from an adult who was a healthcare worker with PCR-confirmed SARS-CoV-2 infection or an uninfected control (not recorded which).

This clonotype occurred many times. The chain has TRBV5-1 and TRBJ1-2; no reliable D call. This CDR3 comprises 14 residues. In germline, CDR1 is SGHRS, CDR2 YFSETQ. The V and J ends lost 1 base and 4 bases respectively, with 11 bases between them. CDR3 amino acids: CASSLPDVGYGYTF. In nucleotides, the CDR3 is TGCGCCAGCAGCTTGCCGGATGTGGGCTATGGCTACACCTTC.

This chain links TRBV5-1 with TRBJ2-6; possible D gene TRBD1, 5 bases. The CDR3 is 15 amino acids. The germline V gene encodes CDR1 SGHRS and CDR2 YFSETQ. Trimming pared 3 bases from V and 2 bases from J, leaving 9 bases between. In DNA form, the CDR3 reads TGCGCCAGCAGCTGGAAGGGGACTGGGGCCAACGTCCTGACTTTC. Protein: CASSWKGTGANVLTF. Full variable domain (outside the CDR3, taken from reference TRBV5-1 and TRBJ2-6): KAGVTQTPRYLIKTRGQQVTLSCSPISGHRSVSWYQQTPGQGLQFLFEYFSETQRNKGNFPGRFSGRQFSNSRSEMNVSTLELGDSALYLCASSWKGTGANVLTFGAGSRLTVL.

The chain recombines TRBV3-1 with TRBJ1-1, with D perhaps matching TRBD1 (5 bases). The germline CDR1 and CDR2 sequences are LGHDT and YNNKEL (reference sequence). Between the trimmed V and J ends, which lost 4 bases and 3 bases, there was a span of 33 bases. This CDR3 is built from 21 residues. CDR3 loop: CASSLTRTWASGGMEDTEAFF. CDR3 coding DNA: TGTGCCAGCAGCCTTACTAGGACATGGGCCTCCGGGGGTATGGAGGACACTGAAGCTTTCTTT.

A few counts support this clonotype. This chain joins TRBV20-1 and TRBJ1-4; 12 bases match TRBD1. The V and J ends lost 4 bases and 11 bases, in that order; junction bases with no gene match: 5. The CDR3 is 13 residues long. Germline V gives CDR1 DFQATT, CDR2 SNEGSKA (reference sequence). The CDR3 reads CSAKGTGGDKLFF. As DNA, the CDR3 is TGCAGTGCTAAAGGGACAGGGGGCGATAAACTGTTTTTT.

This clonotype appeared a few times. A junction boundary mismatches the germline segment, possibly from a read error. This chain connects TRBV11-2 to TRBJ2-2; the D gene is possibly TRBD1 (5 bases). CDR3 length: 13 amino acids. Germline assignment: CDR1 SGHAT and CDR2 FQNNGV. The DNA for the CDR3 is TGTGCCAGCAGCCTAGACAGAACCGGGGAGCTGTTTTTT. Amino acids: CASSLDRTGELFF.

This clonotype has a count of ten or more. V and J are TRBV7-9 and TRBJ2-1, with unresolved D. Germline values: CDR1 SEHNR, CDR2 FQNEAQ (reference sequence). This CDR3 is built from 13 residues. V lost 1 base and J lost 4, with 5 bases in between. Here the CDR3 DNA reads TGTGCCAGCAGCTTAGGGCTTTACAATGAGCAGTTCTTC. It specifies CASSLGLYNEQFF.

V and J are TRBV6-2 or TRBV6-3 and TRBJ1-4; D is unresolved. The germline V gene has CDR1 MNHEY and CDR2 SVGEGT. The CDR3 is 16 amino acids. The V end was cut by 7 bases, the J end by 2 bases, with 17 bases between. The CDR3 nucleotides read TGTGCCAGCAAAAACCGAGGACGGAACACTAATGAAAAACTGTTTTTT. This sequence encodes CASKNRGRNTNEKLFF.

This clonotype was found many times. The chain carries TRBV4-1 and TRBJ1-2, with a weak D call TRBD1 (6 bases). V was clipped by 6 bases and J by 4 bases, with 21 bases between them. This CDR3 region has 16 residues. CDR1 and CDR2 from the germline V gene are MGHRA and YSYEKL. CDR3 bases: TGCGCCAGCAGTCATGCCCCGCAGGGGAAACTCTATGGCTACACCTTC. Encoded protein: CASSHAPQGKLYGYTF.

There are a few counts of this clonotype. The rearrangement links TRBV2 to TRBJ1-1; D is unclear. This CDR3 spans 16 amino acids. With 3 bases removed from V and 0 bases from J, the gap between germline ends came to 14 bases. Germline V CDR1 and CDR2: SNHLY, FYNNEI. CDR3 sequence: CASSDKGVVMNTEAFF. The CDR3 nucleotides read TGTGCCAGCAGTGACAAGGGAGTCGTCATGAACACTGAAGCTTTCTTT.

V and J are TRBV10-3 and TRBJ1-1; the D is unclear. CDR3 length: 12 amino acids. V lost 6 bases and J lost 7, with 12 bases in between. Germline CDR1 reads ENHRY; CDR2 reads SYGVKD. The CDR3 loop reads CAIRIGPNEAFF. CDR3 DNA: TGTGCCATCAGGATAGGACCTAATGAAGCTTTCTTT.

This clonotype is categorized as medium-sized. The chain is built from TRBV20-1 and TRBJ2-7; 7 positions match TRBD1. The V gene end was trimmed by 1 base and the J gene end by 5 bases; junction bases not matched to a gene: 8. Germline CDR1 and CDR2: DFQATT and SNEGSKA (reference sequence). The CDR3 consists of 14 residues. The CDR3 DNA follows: TGCAGTGCTAGAGGCGGACAGGTACTCAACGAGCAGTACTTC. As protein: CSARGGQVLNEQYF.

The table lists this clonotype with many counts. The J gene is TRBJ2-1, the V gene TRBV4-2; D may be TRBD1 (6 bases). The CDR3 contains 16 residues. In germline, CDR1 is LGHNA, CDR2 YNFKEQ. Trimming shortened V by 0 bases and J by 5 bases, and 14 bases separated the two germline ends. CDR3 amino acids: CASSQESQGRNNEQFF. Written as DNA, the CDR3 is TGTGCCAGCAGCCAAGAGTCTCAGGGGAGAAACAATGAGCAGTTCTTC.

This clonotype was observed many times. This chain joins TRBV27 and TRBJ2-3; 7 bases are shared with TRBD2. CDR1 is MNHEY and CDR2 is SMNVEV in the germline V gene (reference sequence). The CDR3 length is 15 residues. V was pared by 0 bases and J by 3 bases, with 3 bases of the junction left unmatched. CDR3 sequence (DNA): TGTGCCAGCAGTTTATCGTGGGGGGGGACAGATACGCAGTATTTT. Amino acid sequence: CASSLSWGGTDTQYF.

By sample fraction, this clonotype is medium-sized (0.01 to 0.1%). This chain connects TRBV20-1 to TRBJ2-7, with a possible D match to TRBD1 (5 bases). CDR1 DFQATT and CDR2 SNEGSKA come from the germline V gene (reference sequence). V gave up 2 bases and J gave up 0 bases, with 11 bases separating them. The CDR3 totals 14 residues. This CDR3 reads CSARLTGSSYEQYF. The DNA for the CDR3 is TGCAGTGCTAGATTAACAGGATCCTCCTACGAGCAGTACTTC.

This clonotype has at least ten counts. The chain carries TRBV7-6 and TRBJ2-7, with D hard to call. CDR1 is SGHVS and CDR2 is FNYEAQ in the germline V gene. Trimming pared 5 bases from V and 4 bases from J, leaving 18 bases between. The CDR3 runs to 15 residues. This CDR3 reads CASSPLRPPHYEQYF. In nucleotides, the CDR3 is TGTGCCAGCAGCCCCTTGCGACCCCCGCATTACGAGCAGTACTTC.

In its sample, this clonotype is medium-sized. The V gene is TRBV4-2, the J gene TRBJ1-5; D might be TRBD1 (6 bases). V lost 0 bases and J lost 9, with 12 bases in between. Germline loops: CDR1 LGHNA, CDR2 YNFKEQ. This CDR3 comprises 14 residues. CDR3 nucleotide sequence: TGTGCCAGCAGCCAAGAGACAGGCTTTTTGCCCCAGCATTTT. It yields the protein CASSQETGFLPQHF.

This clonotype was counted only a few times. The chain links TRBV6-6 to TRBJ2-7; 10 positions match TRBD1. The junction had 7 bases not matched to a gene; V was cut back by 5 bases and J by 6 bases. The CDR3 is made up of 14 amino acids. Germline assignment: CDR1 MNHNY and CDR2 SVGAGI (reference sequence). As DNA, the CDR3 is TGTGCCAGCAGTCACCGGGACAGGGGAACCGAGCAGTACTTC. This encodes CASSHRDRGTEQYF.

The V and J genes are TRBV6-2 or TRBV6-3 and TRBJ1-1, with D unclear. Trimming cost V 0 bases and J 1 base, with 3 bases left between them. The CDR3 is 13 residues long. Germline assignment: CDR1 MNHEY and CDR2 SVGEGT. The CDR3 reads CASSYSRNTEAFF. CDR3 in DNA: TGTGCCAGCAGTTACTCCAGGAACACTGAAGCTTTCTTT.